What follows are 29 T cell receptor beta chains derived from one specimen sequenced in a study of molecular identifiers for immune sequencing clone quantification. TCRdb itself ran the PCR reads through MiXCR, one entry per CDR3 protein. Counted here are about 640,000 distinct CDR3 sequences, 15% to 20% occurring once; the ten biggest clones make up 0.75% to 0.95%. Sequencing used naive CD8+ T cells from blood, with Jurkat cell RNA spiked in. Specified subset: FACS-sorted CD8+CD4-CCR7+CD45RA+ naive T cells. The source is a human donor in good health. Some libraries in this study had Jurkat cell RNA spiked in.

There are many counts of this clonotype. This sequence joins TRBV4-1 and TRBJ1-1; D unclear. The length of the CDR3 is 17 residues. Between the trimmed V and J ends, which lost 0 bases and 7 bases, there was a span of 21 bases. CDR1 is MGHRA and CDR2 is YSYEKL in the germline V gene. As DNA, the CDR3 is TGCGCCAGCAGCCAAGATCCAGGCGTGCTTATGCGGGGTGAAGCTTTCTTT. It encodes CASSQDPGVLMRGEAFF.

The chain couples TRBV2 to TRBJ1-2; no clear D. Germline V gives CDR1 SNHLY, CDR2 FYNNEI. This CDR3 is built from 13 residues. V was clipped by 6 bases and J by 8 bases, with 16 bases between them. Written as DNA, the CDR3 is TGTGCCAGCAGCCATTCCACCCTGCGGGGCTACACCTTC. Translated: CASSHSTLRGYTF. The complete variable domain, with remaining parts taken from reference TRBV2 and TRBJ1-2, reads EPEVTQTPSHQVTQMGQEVILRCVPISNHLYFYWYRQILGQKVEFLVSFYNNEISEKSEIFDDQFSVERPDGSNFTLKIRSTKLEDSAMYFCASSHSTLRGYTFGSGTRLTVV.

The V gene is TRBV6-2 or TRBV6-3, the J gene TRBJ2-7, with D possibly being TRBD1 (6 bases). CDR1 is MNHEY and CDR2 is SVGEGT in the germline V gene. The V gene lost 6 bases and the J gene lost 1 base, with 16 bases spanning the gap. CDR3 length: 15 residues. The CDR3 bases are TGTGCCAGCAGCCCCGGACAGTTTTATTCCTACGAGCAGTACTTC. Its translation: CASSPGQFYSYEQYF.

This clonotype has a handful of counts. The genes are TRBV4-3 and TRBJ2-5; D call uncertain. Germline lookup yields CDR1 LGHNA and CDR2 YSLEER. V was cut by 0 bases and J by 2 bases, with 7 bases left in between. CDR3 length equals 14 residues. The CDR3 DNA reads TGCGCCAGCAGCCAAGATTGGGATCAAGAGACCCAGTACTTC. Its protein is CASSQDWDQETQYF.

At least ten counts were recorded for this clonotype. The CDR3 DNA follows: TGTGCCACCAGTGAACGTGGATATAACATTCAGTACTTC. It translates to CATSERGYNIQYF. The V and J genes are TRBV24-1 and TRBJ2-4; D is ambiguous. From germline, CDR1 is KGHDR and CDR2 SFDVKD. The CDR3 contains 13 residues. V gave up 4 bases and J gave up 7 bases, with 10 bases separating them.

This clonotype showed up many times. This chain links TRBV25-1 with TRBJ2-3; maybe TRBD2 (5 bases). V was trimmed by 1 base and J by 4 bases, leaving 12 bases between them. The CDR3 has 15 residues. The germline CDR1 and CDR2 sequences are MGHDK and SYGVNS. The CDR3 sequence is CASSEWGEGADTQYF. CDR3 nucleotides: TGTGCCAGCAGTGAATGGGGAGAGGGCGCAGATACGCAGTATTTT.

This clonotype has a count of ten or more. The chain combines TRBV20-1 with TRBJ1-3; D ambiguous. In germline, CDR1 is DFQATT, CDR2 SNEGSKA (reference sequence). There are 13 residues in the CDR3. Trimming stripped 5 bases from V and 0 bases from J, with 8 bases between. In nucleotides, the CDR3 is TGCAGTGCTTTAACCTTCTCTGGAAACACCATATATTTT. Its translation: CSALTFSGNTIYF.

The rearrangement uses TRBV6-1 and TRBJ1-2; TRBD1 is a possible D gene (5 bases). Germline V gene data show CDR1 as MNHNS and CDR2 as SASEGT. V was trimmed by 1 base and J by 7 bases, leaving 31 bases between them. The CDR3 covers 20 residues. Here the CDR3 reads CASSEDTPWTMMWGEVGYTF. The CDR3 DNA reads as TGTGCCAGCAGTGAAGATACCCCTTGGACTATGATGTGGGGGGAGGTTGGCTACACCTTC.

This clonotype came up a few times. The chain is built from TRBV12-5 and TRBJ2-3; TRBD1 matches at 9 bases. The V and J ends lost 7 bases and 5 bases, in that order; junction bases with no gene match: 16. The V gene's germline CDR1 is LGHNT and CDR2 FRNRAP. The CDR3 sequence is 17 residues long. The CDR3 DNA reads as TGTGCTAGTGCTTCCATTCCGGGACAGGGATTGGGAGATACGCAGTATTTT. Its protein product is CASASIPGQGLGDTQYF.

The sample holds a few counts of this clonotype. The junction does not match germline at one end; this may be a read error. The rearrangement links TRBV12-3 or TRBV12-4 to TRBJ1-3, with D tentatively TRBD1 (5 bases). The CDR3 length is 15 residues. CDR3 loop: CASSSLGAPGNTTYF. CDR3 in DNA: TGTGCCAGCAGTTCCCTTGGGGCCCCTGGAAACACCACATATTTT.

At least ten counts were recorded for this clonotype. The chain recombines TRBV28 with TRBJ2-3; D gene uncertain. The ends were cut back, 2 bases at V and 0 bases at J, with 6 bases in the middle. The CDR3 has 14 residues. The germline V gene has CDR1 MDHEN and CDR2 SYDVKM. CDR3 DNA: TGTGCCAGCAGTTTAGGTATGAGCACAGATACGCAGTATTTT. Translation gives CASSLGMSTDTQYF.

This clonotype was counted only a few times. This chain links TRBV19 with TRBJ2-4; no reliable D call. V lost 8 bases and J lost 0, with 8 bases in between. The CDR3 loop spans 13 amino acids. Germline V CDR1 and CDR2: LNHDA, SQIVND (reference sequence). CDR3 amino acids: CASGLLAKNIQYF. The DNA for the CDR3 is TGTGCCAGTGGCCTACTAGCCAAAAACATTCAGTACTTC.

In nucleotides, the CDR3 is TGCGCCAGCAGCCAAGAGGGATCGGCTTTCTTT. Protein sequence: CASSQEGSAFF. This chain connects TRBV4-1 to TRBJ1-1; no definite D call. Germline lookup yields CDR1 MGHRA and CDR2 YSYEKL. V shed 0 bases and J shed 11 bases, with 7 bases lying between them. The CDR3 has 11 residues.

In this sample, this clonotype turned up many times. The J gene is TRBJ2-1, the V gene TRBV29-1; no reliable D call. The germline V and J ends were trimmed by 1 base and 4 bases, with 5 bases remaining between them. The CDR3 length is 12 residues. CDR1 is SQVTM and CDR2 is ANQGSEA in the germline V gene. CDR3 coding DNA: TGCAGCGTTGAAGTCCCTTACAATGAGCAGTTCTTC. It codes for CSVEVPYNEQFF.

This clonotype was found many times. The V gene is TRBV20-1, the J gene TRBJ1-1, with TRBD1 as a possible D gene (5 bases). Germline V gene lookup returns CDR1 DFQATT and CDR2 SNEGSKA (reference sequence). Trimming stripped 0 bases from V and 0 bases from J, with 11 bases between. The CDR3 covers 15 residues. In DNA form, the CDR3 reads TGCAGTGCTAGAGATTGGGCGACAGTGAACACTGAAGCTTTCTTT. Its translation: CSARDWATVNTEAFF.

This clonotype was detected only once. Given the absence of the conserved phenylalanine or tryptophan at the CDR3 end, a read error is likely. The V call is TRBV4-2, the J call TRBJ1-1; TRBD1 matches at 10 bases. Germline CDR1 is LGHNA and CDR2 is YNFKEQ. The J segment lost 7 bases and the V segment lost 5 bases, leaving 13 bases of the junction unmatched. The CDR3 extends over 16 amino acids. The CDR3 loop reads CASSDRNRQGAVEAFL. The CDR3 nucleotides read TGTGCCAGCAGCGACCGTAACCGACAGGGGGCTGTTGAAGCTTTCCTT.

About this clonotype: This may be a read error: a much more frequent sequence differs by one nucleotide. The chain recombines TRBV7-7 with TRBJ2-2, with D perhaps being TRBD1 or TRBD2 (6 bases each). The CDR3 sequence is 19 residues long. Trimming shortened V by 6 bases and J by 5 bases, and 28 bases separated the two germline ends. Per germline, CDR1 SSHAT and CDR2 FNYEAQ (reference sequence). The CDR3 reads CASSPLRGAGVKQTGELFF. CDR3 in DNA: TGTGCCAGCAGTCCTCTTCGCGGGGCAGGGGTGAAACAGACCGGGGAGCTGTTTTTT.

The CDR3 coding sequence is TGCAGTGCTAGATGGGACACCTTCTACGAGCAGTACTTC. Translated, it gives CSARWDTFYEQYF. The V and J genes are TRBV20-1 and TRBJ2-7, with D possibly TRBD1 on 6 matching bases. Germline CDR1 is DFQATT and CDR2 is SNEGSKA (reference sequence). The V end lost 2 bases, the J end lost 3 bases, and 11 bases lay between the germline ends. The CDR3 covers 13 residues.

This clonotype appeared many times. CDR3 in amino acids: CASSYGDRANQPQHF. CDR3 bases: TGTGCCAGCAGTTACGGGGACAGGGCGAATCAGCCCCAGCATTTT. The chain links TRBV6-6 to TRBJ1-5; 9 nucleotides agree with TRBD1. The CDR3 extends over 15 amino acids. From germline, CDR1 is MNHNY and CDR2 SVGAGI (reference sequence). V lost 2 bases, J lost 4 bases, and 3 bases stayed unmatched.

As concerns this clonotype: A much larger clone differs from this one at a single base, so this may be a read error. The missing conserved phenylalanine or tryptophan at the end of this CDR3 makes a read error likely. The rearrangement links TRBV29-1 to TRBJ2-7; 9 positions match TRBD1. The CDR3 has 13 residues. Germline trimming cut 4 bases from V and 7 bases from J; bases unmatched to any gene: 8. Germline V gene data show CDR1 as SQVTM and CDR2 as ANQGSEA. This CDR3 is CSVGRMGQGEQYS. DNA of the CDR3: TGCAGCGTTGGACGAATGGGACAGGGTGAGCAGTACTCC.

The CDR3 region has the DNA TGTGCCAGCAGCCCAGACACGGGAAACGAGCAGTACTTC. Translated, it gives CASSPDTGNEQYF. The rearrangement links TRBV9 to TRBJ2-7, with a possible D match to TRBD2 (5 bases). CDR3 length equals 13 residues. V was shortened by 4 bases and J by 5 bases, with 13 bases between the two germline ends. CDR1 and CDR2 from the germline V gene are SGDLS and YYNGEE.

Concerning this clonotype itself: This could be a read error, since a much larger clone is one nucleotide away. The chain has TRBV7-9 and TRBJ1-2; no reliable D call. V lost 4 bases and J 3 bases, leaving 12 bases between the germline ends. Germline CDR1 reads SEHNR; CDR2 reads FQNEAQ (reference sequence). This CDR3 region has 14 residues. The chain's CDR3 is CASSSPYSHYGYTF. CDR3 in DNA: TGTGCCAGCAGCTCCCCGTACAGTCACTATGGCTACACCTTC. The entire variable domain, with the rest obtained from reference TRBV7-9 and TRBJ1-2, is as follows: DTGVSQNPRHKITKRGQNVTFRCDPISEHNRLYWYRQTLGQGPEFLTYFQNEAQLEKSRLLSDRFSAERPKGSFSTLEIQRTEQGDSAMYLCASSSPYSHYGYTFGSGTRLTVV.

The DNA for the CDR3 is TGCAGTGCAAGCGACAGCTATGGCTACACCTTC. This gives the protein CSASDSYGYTF. The J gene is TRBJ1-2, the V gene TRBV20-1; D possibly corresponds to TRBD1 (5 bases). CDR1 DFQATT and CDR2 SNEGSKA come from the germline V gene (reference sequence). V was cut by 6 bases and J by 4 bases, with 9 bases left in between. The length of the CDR3 is 11 residues.

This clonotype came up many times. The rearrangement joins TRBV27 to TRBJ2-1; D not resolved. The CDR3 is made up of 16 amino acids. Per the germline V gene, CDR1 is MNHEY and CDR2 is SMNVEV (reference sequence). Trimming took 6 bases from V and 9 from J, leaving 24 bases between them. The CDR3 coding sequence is TGTGCCAGCAGCACCTACCCTCTCGACTCATTTAGTGAGCAGTTCTTC. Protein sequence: CASSTYPLDSFSEQFF.

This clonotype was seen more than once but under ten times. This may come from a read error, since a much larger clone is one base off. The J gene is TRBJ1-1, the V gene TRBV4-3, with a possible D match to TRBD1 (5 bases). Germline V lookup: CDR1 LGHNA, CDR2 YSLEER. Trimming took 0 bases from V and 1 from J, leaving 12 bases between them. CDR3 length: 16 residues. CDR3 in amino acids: CASSQDGVGGNTEAFF. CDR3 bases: TGCGCCAGCAGCCAAGATGGGGTCGGGGGGAACACTGAAGCTTTCTTT.

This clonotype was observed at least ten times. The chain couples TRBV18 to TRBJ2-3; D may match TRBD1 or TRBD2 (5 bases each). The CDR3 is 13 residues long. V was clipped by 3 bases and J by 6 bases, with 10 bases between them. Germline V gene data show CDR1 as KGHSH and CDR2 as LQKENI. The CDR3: CASSPSGPDTQYF. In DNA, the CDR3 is TGTGCCAGCTCACCGTCGGGGCCTGATACGCAGTATTTT. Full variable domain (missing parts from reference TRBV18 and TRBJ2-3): NAGVMQNPRHLVRRRGQEARLRCSPMKGHSHVYWYRQLPEEGLKFMVYLQKENIIDESGMPKERFSAEFPKEGPSILRIQQVVRGDSAAYFCASSPSGPDTQYFGPGTRLTVL.

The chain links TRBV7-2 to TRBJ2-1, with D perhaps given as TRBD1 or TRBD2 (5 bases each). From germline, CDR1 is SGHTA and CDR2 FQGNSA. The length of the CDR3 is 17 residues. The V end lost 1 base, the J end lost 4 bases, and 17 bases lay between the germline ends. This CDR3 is CASSLGFLGGGYNEQFF. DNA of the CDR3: TGTGCCAGCAGCTTAGGGTTTCTGGGTGGGGGATACAATGAGCAGTTCTTC.

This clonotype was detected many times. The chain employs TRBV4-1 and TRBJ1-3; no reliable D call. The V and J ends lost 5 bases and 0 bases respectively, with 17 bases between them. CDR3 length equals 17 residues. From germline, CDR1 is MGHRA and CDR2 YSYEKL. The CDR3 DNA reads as TGCGCCAGCAGCACCAACGGGAACCTTTACTCTGGAAACACCATATATTTT. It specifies CASSTNGNLYSGNTIYF.

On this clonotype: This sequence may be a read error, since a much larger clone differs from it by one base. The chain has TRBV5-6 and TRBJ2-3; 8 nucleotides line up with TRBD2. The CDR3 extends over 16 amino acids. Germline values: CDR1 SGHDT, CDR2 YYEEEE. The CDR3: CVSSLVASGGPDTQYF. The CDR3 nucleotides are TGTGTCAGCAGCTTGGTAGCGAGCGGGGGCCCAGATACGCAGTATTTT.